This T cell receptor (beta chain) was observed in a study of blood T cells in healthy people across ages. Combining a sample-barcoded 5' primer with a J-beta primer mix, a second PCR ran for 7 to 11 cycles. TCRdb reprocessed the 5' RACE reads via MiXCR and lists one record per CDR3 protein. The data contain about 1.8 million distinct CDR3 sequences, roughly 49% of them singletons. Per germline, CDR1 SGHRS and CDR2 YFSETQ. The CDR3 runs 12 residues. The chain couples TRBV5-1 to TRBJ2-5; D gene unclear. The DNA end is a closer match to TRBJ2-1, so the J assignment may be wrong. The sequence was collected from a woman aged 40-49 years in good health. The sequencing input was blood. CDR3 coding DNA: TGCGCCAGCAGCCCGGACGGAGAGACCCAGTTCTTC. Protein: CASSPDGETQFF.